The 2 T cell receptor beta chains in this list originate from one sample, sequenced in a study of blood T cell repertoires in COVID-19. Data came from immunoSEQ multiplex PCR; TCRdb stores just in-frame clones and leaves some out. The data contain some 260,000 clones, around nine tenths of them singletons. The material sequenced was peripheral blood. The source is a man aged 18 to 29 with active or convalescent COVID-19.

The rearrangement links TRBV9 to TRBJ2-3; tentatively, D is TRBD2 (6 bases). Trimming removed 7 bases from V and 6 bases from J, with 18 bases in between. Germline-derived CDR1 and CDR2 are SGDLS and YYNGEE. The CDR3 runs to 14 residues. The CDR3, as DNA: TGTGCCAGCGCGGGCGGCGGGGAGAGGGATACGCAGTATTTT. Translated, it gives CASAGGGERDTQYF.

In DNA, the CDR3 is TGTGCCAGCAGCAGGGGCGGGGGGCGCGATGAGCAGTTCTTC. This sequence encodes CASSRGGGRDEQFF. The chain couples TRBV14 to TRBJ2-1; 8 bases fit TRBD2. Germline lookup yields CDR1 SGHDN and CDR2 FVKESK. CDR3 length: 14 residues. With V trimmed by 5 bases and J by 8 bases, 8 bases remained unmatched.